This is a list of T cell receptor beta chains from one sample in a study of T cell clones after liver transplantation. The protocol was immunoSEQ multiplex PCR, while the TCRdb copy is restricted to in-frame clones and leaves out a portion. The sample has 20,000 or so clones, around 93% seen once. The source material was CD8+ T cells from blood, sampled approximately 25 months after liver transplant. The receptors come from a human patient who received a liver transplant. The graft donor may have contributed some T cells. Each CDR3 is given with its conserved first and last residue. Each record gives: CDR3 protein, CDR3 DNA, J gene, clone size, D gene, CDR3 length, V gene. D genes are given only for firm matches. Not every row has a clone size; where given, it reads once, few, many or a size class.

CATSRDLSSSYEQYF,TGTGCCACCAGCAGAGATCTGTCCTCTTCCTACGAGCAGTACTTC,TRBJ2-7,-,-,15,TRBV15
CASSLEGTENQPQHF,TGTGCCAGCAGTTTAGAGGGGACCGAGAATCAGCCCCAGCATTTT,TRBJ1-5,once,-,15,TRBV27
CASSPPDRGSYNEQFF,TGTGCCAGCAGCCCCCCCGACCGGGGCTCCTACAATGAGCAGTTCTTC,TRBJ2-1,-,-,16,TRBV9
CASSQENRGAYGYTF,TGCGCCAGCAGCCAAGAGAACAGGGGAGCCTATGGCTACACCTTC,TRBJ1-2,-,TRBD1,15,TRBV4-1
CASSGSGRAEYEQYF,TGTGCCAGCAGCGGAAGCGGGAGGGCCGAGTACGAGCAGTACTTC,TRBJ2-7,-,TRBD2,15,TRBV7-8
CASRTFRAQETQYF,TGTGCCAGCCGGACTTTTAGGGCACAAGAGACCCAGTACTTC,TRBJ2-5,-,-,14,TRBV21-1
CASSLSIGAARGTDTQYF,TGTGCCAGCAGTTTATCGATAGGAGCGGCGAGGGGCACAGATACGCAGTATTTT,TRBJ2-3,-,-,18,TRBV27
CSVGTGSYEQYF,TGCAGCGTTGGGACAGGTTCCTACGAGCAGTACTTC,TRBJ2-7,-,TRBD1,12,TRBV29-1
CASSLQDTDTQYF,TGTGCCAGCAGCTTGCAGGACACAGATACGCAGTATTTT,TRBJ2-3,once,-,13,TRBV5-6
CASSVSGSYNEQFF,TGTGCCAGCAGCGTTAGCGGGAGCTACAATGAGCAGTTCTTC,TRBJ2-1,-,TRBD2,14,TRBV11-2
CASSYASGSPKNIQYF,TGTGCCAGCAGTTACGCTAGCGGGAGCCCCAAAAACATTCAGTACTTC,TRBJ2-4,once,TRBD2,16,TRBV6-5
CSVEDLWGMNTEAFF,TGCAGCGTTGAAGATCTTTGGGGGATGAACACTGAAGCTTTCTTT,TRBJ1-1,-,-,15,TRBV29-1
CASSPMGSPYNEKLFF,TGTGCCAGTAGTCCAATGGGGTCGCCATATAATGAAAAACTGTTTTTT,TRBJ1-4,-,-,16,TRBV19
CASSYAGGGTEAFF,TGTGCCAGCAGTTACGCAGGGGGCGGCACTGAAGCTTTCTTT,TRBJ1-1,-,TRBD1,14,TRBV27
CASSLLFRGTDTQYF,TGTGCCAGCAGTTTACTCTTCCGAGGCACAGATACGCAGTATTTT,TRBJ2-3,few,-,15,TRBV28
CASSSRDRGLLEQYF,TGTGCCAGCAGCTCCCGGGACAGGGGTTTACTCGAGCAGTACTTC,TRBJ2-7,-,TRBD1,15,TRBV11-2
CAISEFGQGVYNEQFF,TGTGCCATCAGTGAGTTCGGACAGGGGGTCTACAATGAGCAGTTCTTC,TRBJ2-1,once,TRBD1,16,TRBV10-3
CAISEPPWGGPETQYF,TGTGCCATCAGTGAGCCACCCTGGGGTGGTCCGGAGACCCAGTACTTC,TRBJ2-5,-,-,16,TRBV10-3
CATSYIAGEGGELFF,TGTGCCACCAGCTATATAGCGGGAGAGGGCGGGGAGCTGTTTTTT,TRBJ2-2,-,TRBD2,15,TRBV15
CASSLSQMTGGNEQFF,TGTGCCAGCAGTTTATCCCAGATGACAGGGGGGAATGAGCAGTTCTTC,TRBJ2-1,-,TRBD1,16,TRBV28
CASSDAGVGGELFF,TGTGCCAGCAGTGACGCGGGAGTGGGCGGGGAGCTGTTTTTT,TRBJ2-2,-,TRBD2,14,TRBV2
CASSSFGTAQFF,TGTGCCAGCAGCTCTTTCGGGACCGCTCAGTTCTTC,TRBJ2-1,-,-,12,TRBV11-2
CASSFGPSADTQYF,TGTGCCAGCAGTTTCGGGCCATCAGCAGATACGCAGTATTTT,TRBJ2-3,-,-,14,TRBV6-5
CASSLEGVPDTQYF,TGCGCCAGCAGCTTGGAAGGGGTCCCAGATACGCAGTATTTT,TRBJ2-3,-,-,14,TRBV5-1
CASSHAGTEVDEQYF,TGCGCCAGCAGCCATGCCGGGACAGAAGTGGACGAGCAGTACTTC,TRBJ2-7,-,TRBD1,15,TRBV4-1
CASSSRGARAHEQYF,TGTGCCAGCAGCTCTCGGGGGGCCCGGGCCCACGAGCAGTACTTC,TRBJ2-7,-,-,15,TRBV21-1
CASSSPGGGRTNTEAFF,TGTGCCAGCAGCTCCCCGGGAGGGGGCAGGACGAACACTGAAGCTTTCTTT,TRBJ1-1,-,TRBD1,17,TRBV7-3
CASSLSRTKETQYF,TGTGCCAGCAGTCTCTCAAGGACCAAAGAGACCCAGTACTTC,TRBJ2-5,-,-,14,TRBV25-1
CAISERDSGWSSYNEQFF,TGTGCCATCAGTGAACGGGATAGCGGGTGGAGCTCCTACAATGAGCAGTTCTTC,TRBJ2-1,once,TRBD2,18,TRBV10-3
CASSLETSVSYEQYF,TGTGCCAGCAGCTTAGAGACTAGCGTATCCTACGAGCAGTACTTC,TRBJ2-7,once,TRBD2,15,TRBV7-6
CASSFRGRGLTGELFF,TGTGCCAGCAGCTTCCGGGGAAGGGGTCTGACCGGGGAGCTGTTTTTT,TRBJ2-2,-,-,16,TRBV7-9
CASSLTGRASSWAYEQYF,TGTGCCAGCAGTTTAACCGGGAGGGCTTCGAGTTGGGCCTACGAGCAGTACTTC,TRBJ2-7,-,TRBD2,18,TRBV27
CASSGASMEAQYF,TGTGCCAGCAGTGGGGCGTCTATGGAGGCCCAGTACTTC,TRBJ2-5,-,-,13,TRBV7-9
CASSFGDTEAFF,TGTGCCAGCAGCTTCGGGGACACTGAAGCTTTCTTT,TRBJ1-1,-,-,12,TRBV7-9
CASSQDLRPEGLEQYF,TGCGCCAGCAGCCAAGATTTGCGGCCTGAAGGGTTGGAGCAGTACTTC,TRBJ2-7,-,-,16,TRBV4-1
CASSYRLAGVTDTQYF,TGTGCCAGCAGTTACAGGCTAGCGGGAGTCACAGATACGCAGTATTTT,TRBJ2-3,-,TRBD2,16,TRBV6-5
CASSLAGPLHNEQFF,TGCGCCAGCAGCTTGGCCGGGCCCCTTCACAATGAGCAGTTCTTC,TRBJ2-1,-,-,15,TRBV5-1